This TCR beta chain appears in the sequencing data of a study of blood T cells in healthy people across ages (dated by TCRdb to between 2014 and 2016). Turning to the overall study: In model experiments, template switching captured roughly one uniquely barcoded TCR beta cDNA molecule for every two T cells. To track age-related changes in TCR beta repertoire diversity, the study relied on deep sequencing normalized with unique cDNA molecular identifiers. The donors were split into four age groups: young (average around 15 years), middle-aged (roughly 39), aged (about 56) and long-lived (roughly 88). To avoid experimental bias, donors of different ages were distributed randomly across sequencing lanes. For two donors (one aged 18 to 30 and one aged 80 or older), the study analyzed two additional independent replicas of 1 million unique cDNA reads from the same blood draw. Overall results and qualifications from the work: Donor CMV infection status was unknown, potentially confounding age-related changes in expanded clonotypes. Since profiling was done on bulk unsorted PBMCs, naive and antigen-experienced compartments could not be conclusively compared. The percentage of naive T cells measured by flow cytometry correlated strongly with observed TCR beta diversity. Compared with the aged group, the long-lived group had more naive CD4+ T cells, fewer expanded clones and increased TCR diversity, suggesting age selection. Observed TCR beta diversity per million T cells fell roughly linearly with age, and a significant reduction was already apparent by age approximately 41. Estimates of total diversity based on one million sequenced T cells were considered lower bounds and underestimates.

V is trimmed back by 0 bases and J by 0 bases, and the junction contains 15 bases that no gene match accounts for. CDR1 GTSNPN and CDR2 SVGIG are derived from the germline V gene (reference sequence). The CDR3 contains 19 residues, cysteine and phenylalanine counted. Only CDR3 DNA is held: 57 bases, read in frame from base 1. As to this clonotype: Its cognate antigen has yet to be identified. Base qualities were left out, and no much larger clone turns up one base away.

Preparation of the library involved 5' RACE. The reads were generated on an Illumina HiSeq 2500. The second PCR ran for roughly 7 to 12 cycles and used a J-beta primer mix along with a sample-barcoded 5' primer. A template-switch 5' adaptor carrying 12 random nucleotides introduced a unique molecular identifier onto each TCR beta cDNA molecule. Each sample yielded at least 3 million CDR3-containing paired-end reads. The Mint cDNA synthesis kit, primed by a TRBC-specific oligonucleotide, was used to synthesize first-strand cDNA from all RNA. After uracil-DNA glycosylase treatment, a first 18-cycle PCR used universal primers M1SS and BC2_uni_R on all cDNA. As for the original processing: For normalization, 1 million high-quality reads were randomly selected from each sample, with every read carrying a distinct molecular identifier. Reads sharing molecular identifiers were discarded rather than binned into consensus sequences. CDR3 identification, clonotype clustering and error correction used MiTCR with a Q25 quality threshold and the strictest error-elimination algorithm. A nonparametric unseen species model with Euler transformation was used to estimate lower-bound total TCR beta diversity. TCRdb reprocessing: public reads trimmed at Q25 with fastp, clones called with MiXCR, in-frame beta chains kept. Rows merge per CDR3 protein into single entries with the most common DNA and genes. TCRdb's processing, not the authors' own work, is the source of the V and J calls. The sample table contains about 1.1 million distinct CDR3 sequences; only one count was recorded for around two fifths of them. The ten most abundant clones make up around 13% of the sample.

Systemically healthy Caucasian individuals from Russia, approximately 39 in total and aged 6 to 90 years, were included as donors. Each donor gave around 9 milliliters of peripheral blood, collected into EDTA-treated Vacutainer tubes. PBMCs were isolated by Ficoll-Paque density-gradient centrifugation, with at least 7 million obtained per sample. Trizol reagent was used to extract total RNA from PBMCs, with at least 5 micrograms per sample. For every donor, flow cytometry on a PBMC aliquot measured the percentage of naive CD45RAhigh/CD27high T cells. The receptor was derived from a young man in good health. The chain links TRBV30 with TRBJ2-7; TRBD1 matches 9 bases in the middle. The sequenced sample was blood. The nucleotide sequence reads TGTGCCTGGAGTGTCCTCCCTCACCCCGACAGGGGGTTCTCCTACGAGCAGTACTTC. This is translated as CAWSVLPHPDRGFSYEQYF. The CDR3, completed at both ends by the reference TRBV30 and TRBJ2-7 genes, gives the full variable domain SQTIHQWPATLVQPVGSPLSLECTVEGTSNPNLYWYRQAAGRGLQLLFYSVGIGQISSEVPQNLSASRPQDRQFILSSKKLLLSDSGFYLCAWSVLPHPDRGFSYEQYFGPGTRLTVT.